This paragraph covers one T cell receptor beta chain sequence. This clone was seen a single time. Its recognized antigen is unknown. No qualities accompany the bases; no much larger clone lies one base away. This entry is derived from a study of cytomegalovirus exposure and HLA in healthy donors (dated by TCRdb to about 2017). Background for the entire study: In an earlier analysis of several hundred of the donors, about 270 Gb of sequence data and 95 million to 130 million unique TCR beta sequences from 150 million to 200 million T cells were reported. In an earlier analysis of 587 of the donors, high-throughput TCR beta sequencing was used to judge whether each TCR beta V gene segment behaved as functional or pseudogenic. The study was designed to test whether signatures of past pathogen exposure could be identified by cataloging public T cell receptors. Every discovery cohort repertoire had been produced on one sequencing platform. The study used immunosequencing to profile the T cell repertoires of approximately 640 subjects and linked those repertoires to cytomegalovirus serostatus. Among about 410 genotyped donors of the cohort, an average of approximately 220,000 unique TCR beta nucleotide sequences was sequenced per donor, of which 15% to 20% were non-productive. The study combined high-throughput TCR immunosequencing, statistical association of individual TCRs with disease status, and machine learning to predict cytomegalovirus infection status. Both class I and class II loci were covered by HLA typing, at four-digit resolution. Along with the approximately 700-subject first cohort, a separate validation cohort of some 130 different subjects was used. Donor age, sex, ethnicity and CMV serostatus were compiled alongside the repertoire data. Because of strong linkage in the cohort, roughly five DR-DQ haplotypes were treated as single units for association and clustering. In a later genetic analysis, genome-wide SNP genotypes for about 55% of the 666 donors were used, and that subset was treated as a discovery cohort. The number of typed donors differed by locus: roughly 620-630 for A, B, C, DRB1 and DQB1; 522 for DQA1; 606 for DPA1; and around 450 for DPB1. In a later analysis, previously published TCR beta repertoires from several hundred donors were re-analyzed and high-resolution HLA genotyping was added so that TCR occurrence patterns could be studied. Among the roughly 390 genotyped donors, 81% belonged to the genetic ancestry cluster associated with self-reported Caucasian donors. An early release that covered approximately 600 HLA-typed donors contained approximately 300 gigabases of sequencing data and approximately 85 million unique TCR sequences. Rather than using new phenotypic data, the later analysis identified candidate immune exposures from TCR beta sequences and from how often those sequences occurred across donors. Summary of the overall study and its limitations: Across donors, most TCR sequences were observed very rarely, whereas some public TCRs were present in many individuals. V-gene and J-gene trimming of TCR beta chains was associated with a missense DCLRE1C variant in a later genetic analysis, and the association was replicated in an independent cohort. Immune exposure information for the cohort was limited to CMV serostatus. Specific HLA alleles were associated with over 15,000 TCR beta sequences at a false discovery rate of 0.05 in a later analysis. In the study, about 150 TCR beta chains were listed as associated with cytomegalovirus. The sequencing pipeline was judged likely to have produced a cluster of highly shared sequence variants as a technical artifact. Because HLA typing was unavailable for some donors at each locus, only the typed subset was used in association tests. In a later analysis, TCR association rates were found to vary across HLA loci, with the most associated TCRs seen for DRB1 alleles and the fewest for HLA-C alleles. Roughly uniform sequencing depth across donors was assumed in presence/absence analyses, although this assumption may not hold. A further reported finding was that TCR beta sequences accurately predicted the HLA-A and HLA-B alleles for most subjects in the first cohort. A later analysis found that HLA-associated TCR beta chains were more clonally expanded and had lower generation probabilities than equally common non-associated chains. In this cohort, only TCR beta chains were sequenced, and detectable features were limited by the absence of alpha or paired-chain data. According to a later analysis, parvovirus B19, influenza, CMV and Epstein-Barr virus appeared linked to several top co-occurrence clusters. An earlier analysis of several hundred of the donors showed that most TCR beta V segments appeared in productive rearrangements either about 90% or about 30% of the time, which broadly matched IMGT annotations. A few of the identified cytomegalovirus-associated TCR beta chains were confirmed in vitro to be specific for cytomegalovirus antigens. Strong co-occurrence of HLA alleles, especially DR and DQ, made assigning TCR associations to individual alleles difficult. A later analysis found that most CMV-associated TCR beta chains appeared HLA-restricted, with HLA associations seemingly driven largely by CMV exposure. In a later genetic analysis, fewer N-insertions in productive TCRs were reported among donors in an Asian-associated ancestry cluster than the approximately 670-donor mean. The earlier analysis of fewer than 750 of the donors excluded some 16 rarely observed V segments, including chromosome 9 orphons, because counts were too low. Some IMGT-functional V segments, including TRBV6-2 and TRBV6-3, could not be distinguished by the 87-base-pair reads and were therefore excluded. The classifier was reported to diagnose cytomegalovirus status with high specificity and sensitivity in both the original cohort and the validation cohort. Correlated functional status among segregating V segments might be attributable to linkage disequilibrium, but an unknown experimental factor could not be ruled out. It was suggested by the authors that the approach could potentially be generalized to other disease states and immunological phenotypes.

The cohort consisted of more than 650 healthy bone marrow donors. Cohort members were all nominally healthy when sampled, although unrecorded immune exposures were likely present. The donor tested CMV seropositive, placing the donor among the 289 seropositive members of the cohort. A peripheral blood sample was provided by each donor, and peripheral blood mononuclear cells were used for TCR beta sequencing. The Qiagen DNeasy Blood Extraction Kit was used to extract genomic DNA from the blood cell samples. The CDR3 has 14 amino acids, counting the end cysteine and phenylalanine. Only the CDR3 portion is preserved as DNA: 42 bases, with reading frame beginning at the first base. The germline ends are 10 bases apart after V is trimmed by 0 bases and J by 6 bases. Via the germline V gene, CDR1 is SGHRS and CDR2 YFSETQ. Library prep was done by the immunoSEQ multiplex PCR assay. For the multiplex PCR, a mixture combining 60 forward primers for TCR Vbeta segments and 13 reverse primers for TCR Jbeta segments was used. The CDR3 region of rearranged TCR beta genes was amplified from genomic DNA with a multiplex PCR assay. On the Illumina HiSeq System, the amplified TCR beta libraries were sequenced as 87-base-pair reads. From the authors' description of their analysis: In a later analysis, roughly 80 million unique TCR beta chains were counted across the 500 to 850 repertoires, and about 9.9 million of these chains were shared by at least two donors. Raw reads were error-corrected and collapsed into unique sequences with a nearest-neighbor algorithm that merged closely related sequences to remove PCR and sequencing errors. V, D and J gene segments were assigned by aligning CDR3 sequences to IMGT reference sequences. For a sequence to be retained, a match of at least six nucleotides was required to both a V gene segment and a J gene segment. Rearrangements were called productive when the CDR3 lacked stop codons and stayed in frame with V and J; all others were non-productive. Following IMGT convention, CDR3 was defined as the stretch from the second conserved V-encoded cysteine to the conserved J-encoded phenylalanine. In an earlier analysis of roughly 580 of the donors, sequences lacking an unambiguous match to a single V gene segment were excluded. An earlier analysis of 587 of the donors called V segments functional above 56.7% productive rearrangements and segregating when the between-donor standard deviation exceeded 5%. To diagnose cytomegalovirus status from the catalog of TCR beta chain sequences, a statistical classification framework was built. V and J gene assignment, in a later analysis, came from comparing TCR nucleotide sequences with IMGT/GENE-DB human TR gene sequences. The TCRdist pipeline was used in a later analysis to assign CDR3 sequences and most-parsimonious VDJ recombination scenarios. A later analysis defined each TCR beta chain by its CDR3 amino acid sequence plus V-gene family, and excluded reads lacking a unique V-gene family. A later analysis removed 592 highly shared, low-generation-probability nucleotide sequences to deal with suspected cross-contamination and a sequencing artifact. A later analysis calculated a clonal expansion index for each public chain from normalized within-repertoire ranks of inferred template counts. Generation probabilities in a later analysis came from a VDJ recombination model fitted to out-of-frame rearrangements, and those results were checked against IGoR. In a later analysis, hypergeometric tests were used to score TCR-TCR, TCR-HLA and TCR-CMV co-occurrence, with a repertoire-size bias correction applied to TCR pairs. False discovery rates were estimated in a later analysis by permuting HLA or CMV assignments 20 times. In a later analysis, co-occurring TCRs were grouped using DBSCAN, with TCRdist sequence similarity added in when clustering inside HLA-allele-positive subsets. Repertoires with fewer than 30,000 or more than 120,000 public chains were left out of co-occurrence clustering, as were a handful of repertoires with anomalous nucleotide sharing. TCRdb's version of the immuneACCESS table is confined to in-frame rearrangements and falls short of the full clone set. An unresolved V gene accounts for under half of the shortfall where checked; the remainder is of unknown origin. D and trimming come from the DNA, and the V and J calls and clone size come from that table. A total of 100,000 to 150,000 clones appear in this sample, roughly 71% of them only once. The top ten hold around 4% of the sample.

The sample comprised PBMCs. The V gene is TRBV5-1 and the J gene is TRBJ2-1, and possibly TRBD2, on 5 matching bases. The source of this sequence is a woman in her 50s in good health and CMV-seropositive. The CDR3 protein: CASSLGERSNEQFF. The DNA sequence is TGCGCCAGCAGCTTGGGGGAGAGAAGCAATGAGCAGTTCTTC.